Listed below are T cell receptor beta chains from one sample, sequenced in a study of T cell repertoires in aging, cancer and after chemotherapy. A single record per CDR3 protein comes from TCRdb applying MiXCR to the multiplex PCR reads. The sample yields over 1,400 distinct CDR3 sequences, 35% to 45% seen once. The sample was blood. The receptor source for this set is a human donor with a solid tumor. CDR3s include the opening cysteine and the closing phenylalanine or tryptophan. A D gene is named only where the DNA matches it firmly. Rows may omit the clone size; those that give it use once, few, many or a size class.

V: TRBV7-2
D: .
size: .
J: TRBJ1-2
DNA: TGTGCCAGCAGCTTAGCAAGTGGGGACCTCTATGGCTACACCTTC
CDR3: CASSLASGDLYGYTF

V: TRBV19
D: .
size: few
J: TRBJ1-5
DNA: TGTGCCAGTAGATACGGGTACAATCAGCCCCAGCATTTT
CDR3: CASRYGYNQPQHF

V: TRBV5-1
D: .
size: once
J: TRBJ1-4
DNA: TGCGCCAGCAGCGGCGGACGGGGAACTAATGAAAAACTGTTTTTT
CDR3: CASSGGRGTNEKLFF

V: TRBV27
D: TRBD1
size: .
J: TRBJ2-7
DNA: TGTGCCAGCAGTTTCCAGGGGGCGGGTTACGAGCAGTACTTC
CDR3: CASSFQGAGYEQYF

V: TRBV7-3
D: TRBD1
size: .
J: TRBJ2-2
DNA: TGTGCCAGCAGCTCTTTCGACAGGGCGAACACCGGGGAGCTGTTTTTT
CDR3: CASSSFDRANTGELFF

V: TRBV27
D: .
size: .
J: TRBJ1-2
DNA: TGTGCCAGGGAAATGGACCCCGGACTAGTCTGCACCTTC
CDR3: CAREMDPGLVCTF

V: TRBV6-5
D: .
size: .
J: TRBJ1-1
DNA: TGTGCCAGCAGTTACACACGGGCGATGAACACTGAAGCTTTCTTT
CDR3: CASSYTRAMNTEAFF

V: TRBV5-5
D: .
size: .
J: TRBJ2-3
DNA: TGTGCCAGCAGCTTGGTTGCGGTGGGGATCTTGGATACGCAGTATTTT
CDR3: CASSLVAVGILDTQYF

V: TRBV6-2/TRBV6-3
D: .
size: .
J: TRBJ2-2
DNA: TGTGCCAGCGGGCAGGAATTTGACGGGGAGCTGTTTTTT
CDR3: CASGQEFDGELFF

V: TRBV11-3
D: .
size: few
J: TRBJ2-1
DNA: TGTGCCAGCAGCTTAGGGGGGAGTAGAGCGACGGAGCAGTTCTTC
CDR3: CASSLGGSRATEQFF

V: TRBV19
D: TRBD1
size: few
J: TRBJ1-3
DNA: TGTGCCAGTAGTACCAGATCGACAGGGGGCAGCTCTGGAAACACCATATATTTT
CDR3: CASSTRSTGGSSGNTIYF

V: TRBV19
D: TRBD1
size: large
J: TRBJ2-7
DNA: TGTGCCACTCATCCAGGGGGCATACGGGGCGAGCAGTACTTC
CDR3: CATHPGGIRGEQYF

V: TRBV6-5
D: .
size: large
J: TRBJ1-2
DNA: TGTGCCAGCAGTTACTCCGGGAGAGGCTATGGCTACACCTTC
CDR3: CASSYSGRGYGYTF

V: TRBV20-1
D: TRBD2
size: few
J: TRBJ2-1
DNA: TGCAGTGCTAGAGGGGTAGCGGGAGGGGTGGACAATGAGCAGTTCTTC
CDR3: CSARGVAGGVDNEQFF

V: TRBV20-1
D: .
size: .
J: TRBJ2-2
DNA: TGCAGTGCTAGAGATCCTCGGACAGACGCGAACACCGGGGAGCTGTTTTTT
CDR3: CSARDPRTDANTGELFF

V: TRBV20-1
D: TRBD2
size: few
J: TRBJ2-1
DNA: TGCAGTGCGCAACCCGCGGGGAGCGGGGGGTATGAGCAGTTCTTC
CDR3: CSAQPAGSGGYEQFF

V: TRBV7-2
D: .
size: few
J: TRBJ1-1
DNA: TGTGCCAGCAGCTTAGAATCACAGATTGAAGCTTTCTTT
CDR3: CASSLESQIEAFF

V: TRBV12-3/TRBV12-4
D: .
size: .
J: TRBJ1-2
DNA: TGTGCCAGCAGTTTTGAAGGGCGCTATGGCTACACCTTC
CDR3: CASSFEGRYGYTF

V: TRBV11-2
D: .
size: .
J: TRBJ1-6
DNA: TGTGCCAGCAGCTTCCAGTGGGGGACCAATTCACCCCTCCACTTT
CDR3: CASSFQWGTNSPLHF

V: TRBV20-1
D: .
size: .
J: TRBJ1-3
DNA: TGCAGTGCTCGAGGGGGGTGGCTTGGTGGAAACACCATATATTTT
CDR3: CSARGGWLGGNTIYF

V: TRBV19
D: .
size: .
J: TRBJ2-7
DNA: TGTGCCAGTACCCCGATCTGGGGGCAGGGCCTTCCCTACGAGCAGTACTTC
CDR3: CASTPIWGQGLPYEQYF

V: TRBV5-4
D: TRBD1
size: .
J: TRBJ1-5
DNA: TGTGCCAGCAGCTTGACAGGGGGCGAGGGCAATCAGCCCCAGCATTTT
CDR3: CASSLTGGEGNQPQHF

V: TRBV6-1
D: .
size: .
J: TRBJ2-7
DNA: TGTGCCAGCAGTGCTAAGGGTTTTGCGTCCAGGGACTCTTCCTGCGAGCAGTACTTC
CDR3: CASSAKGFASRDSSCEQYF

V: TRBV28
D: .
size: .
J: TRBJ2-5
DNA: TGTGCCAGCAGTTCCCCATACTGGACAGGCGAGCTTGCAGGCGGGGGGACCCAGTACTTC
CDR3: CASSSPYWTGELAGGGTQYF

V: TRBV28
D: .
size: .
J: TRBJ1-1
DNA: TGTGCCAGCAGTTTATGGGGGGCTGGTGCGGCTGAAGCTTTCTTT
CDR3: CASSLWGAGAAEAFF

V: TRBV6-2/TRBV6-3
D: .
size: .
J: TRBJ1-2
DNA: TGTGCCAGCAGTTACATTCTACAGGAATACTATGGCTACACCTTC
CDR3: CASSYILQEYYGYTF

V: TRBV9
D: TRBD2
size: once
J: TRBJ2-2
DNA: TGTGCCAGCAGCACTAATTGGCGGGGGGGCGGCGGGGAGCTGTTTTTT
CDR3: CASSTNWRGGGGELFF

V: TRBV6-1
D: TRBD1
size: .
J: TRBJ1-2
DNA: TGTGCCAGCGAAATTAAGGCGCAGGGGGTCGGTGGCTACACCTTC
CDR3: CASEIKAQGVGGYTF

V: TRBV19
D: TRBD2
size: .
J: TRBJ2-4
DNA: TGTGCCAGTAGTACTAGCGGGAGCGCCAAAAACATTCAGTACTTC
CDR3: CASSTSGSAKNIQYF

V: TRBV5-1
D: TRBD2
size: once
J: TRBJ2-1
DNA: TGCGCCAGCAGCTTGGCTAGCGGGGTATACAATGAGCAGTTCTTC
CDR3: CASSLASGVYNEQFF

V: TRBV29-1
D: .
size: large
J: TRBJ1-2
DNA: TGCAGCGCCGGCCTCGGGGGGGGAGATGGCTACACCTTC
CDR3: CSAGLGGGDGYTF

V: TRBV6-5
D: .
size: few
J: TRBJ2-1
DNA: TGTGCCAGCAGGCGAGAGTTCCGGAACAATAAGCAGTTCTTC
CDR3: CASRREFRNNKQFF

V: TRBV18
D: .
size: .
J: TRBJ2-7
DNA: TGTGCCAGCTCACCGGTAGGCAGGGAATACGAGCAGTACTTC
CDR3: CASSPVGREYEQYF

V: TRBV6-5
D: TRBD2
size: large
J: TRBJ2-5
DNA: TGTGCCAGCAGTTACTCGACCGGCGGGGGGCAGGAGACCCAGTACTTC
CDR3: CASSYSTGGGQETQYF

V: TRBV19
D: .
size: large
J: TRBJ2-3
DNA: TGTGCCAGTAGAACAGCCCGCACAGATACGCAGTATTTT
CDR3: CASRTARTDTQYF

V: TRBV12-3/TRBV12-4
D: .
size: large
J: TRBJ1-6
DNA: TGTGCCAGCAGTTTTTTTTCGGGGGCTAGGTCACCCCTCCACTTT
CDR3: CASSFFSGARSPLHF

V: TRBV12-3/TRBV12-4
D: TRBD2
size: .
J: TRBJ2-3
DNA: TGTGCTAGTGGCTATAGCGGGGGGGCCCCAGATACGCAGTATTTT
CDR3: CASGYSGGAPDTQYF

V: TRBV6-1
D: .
size: .
J: TRBJ1-4
DNA: TGTGCCAGCAGTGAAGGGTCAGGCCTTAATGAAAAACTGTTTTTT
CDR3: CASSEGSGLNEKLFF

V: TRBV7-9
D: TRBD1
size: .
J: TRBJ2-3
DNA: TGTGCCAGCAGCTTCGGGACAGGGAGAGATACGCAGTATTTT
CDR3: CASSFGTGRDTQYF